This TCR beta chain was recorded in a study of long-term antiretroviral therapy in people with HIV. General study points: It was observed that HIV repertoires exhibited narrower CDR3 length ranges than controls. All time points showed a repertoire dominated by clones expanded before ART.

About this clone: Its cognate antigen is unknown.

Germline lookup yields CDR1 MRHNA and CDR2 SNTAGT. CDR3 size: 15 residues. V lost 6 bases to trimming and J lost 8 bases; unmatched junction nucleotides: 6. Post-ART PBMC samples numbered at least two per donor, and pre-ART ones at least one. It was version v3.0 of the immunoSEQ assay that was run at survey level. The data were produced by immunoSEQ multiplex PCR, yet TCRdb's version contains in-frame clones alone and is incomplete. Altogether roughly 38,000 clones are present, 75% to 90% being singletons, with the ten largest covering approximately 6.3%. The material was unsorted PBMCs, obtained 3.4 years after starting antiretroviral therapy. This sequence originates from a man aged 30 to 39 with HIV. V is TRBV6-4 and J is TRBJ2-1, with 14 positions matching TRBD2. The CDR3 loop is CASRGTSGSSHEQFF. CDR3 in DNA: TGTGCCAGCAGGGGGACTAGCGGGAGTAGCCATGAGCAGTTCTTC.